This T cell receptor beta chain was obtained from a study of post-analysis software for immune sequencing data. Study background: Relapsing-remitting, secondary progressive and progressive-relapsing courses of multiple sclerosis were included. Study results and caveats: People with multiple sclerosis had a significantly lower normalized Chao1 diversity than controls did. Samples from a shared batch, those prepared together, strongly co-clustered by F measure. Higher frequency in patients than in controls was seen for about five TRBV segments, with TRBV5-6, TRBV5-1 and TRBV20-1 among them.

Libraries were made from TCR beta cDNA, and they carried unique molecular identifiers. cDNA molecules numbering 400,000 to 550,000 came from approximately 1 to 10 million T cells. A single record per CDR3 protein comes from TCRdb applying MiXCR to the PCR reads. The data hold more than 500,000 distinct CDR3 sequences, with less than 40% observed a single time. CDR1 is SGHRS, CDR2 YFSETQ, per germline. The CDR3 totals 13 residues. V was shortened by 0 bases and J by 8 bases, with 11 bases between the two germline ends. Remarks on this clonotype: Its target is unknown.

The V call is TRBV5-1, the J call TRBJ1-1; a possible D gene is TRBD1 (6 bases). Sequencing input: blood. This clonotype was obtained from a girl under 18 with multiple sclerosis. The CDR3 nucleotides read TGCGCCAGCAGCTTGGAAACCGGGACAGAAGCTTTCTTT. It specifies CASSLETGTEAFF.